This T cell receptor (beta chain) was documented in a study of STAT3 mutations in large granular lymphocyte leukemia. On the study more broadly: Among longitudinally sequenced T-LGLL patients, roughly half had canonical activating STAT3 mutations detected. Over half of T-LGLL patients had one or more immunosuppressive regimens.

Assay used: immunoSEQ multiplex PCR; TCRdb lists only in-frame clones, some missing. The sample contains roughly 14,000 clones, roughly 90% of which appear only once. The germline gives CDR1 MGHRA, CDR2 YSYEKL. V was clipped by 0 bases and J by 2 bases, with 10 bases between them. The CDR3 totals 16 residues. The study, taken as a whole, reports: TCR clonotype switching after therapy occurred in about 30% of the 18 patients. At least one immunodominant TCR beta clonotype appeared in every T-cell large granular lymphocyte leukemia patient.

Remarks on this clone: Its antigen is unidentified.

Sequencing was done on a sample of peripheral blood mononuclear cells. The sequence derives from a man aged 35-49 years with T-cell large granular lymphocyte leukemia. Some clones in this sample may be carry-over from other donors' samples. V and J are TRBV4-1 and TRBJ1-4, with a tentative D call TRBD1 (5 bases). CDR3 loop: CASSQDWRGTNEKLFF. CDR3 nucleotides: TGCGCCAGCAGCCAAGATTGGAGGGGCACTAATGAAAAACTGTTTTTT.